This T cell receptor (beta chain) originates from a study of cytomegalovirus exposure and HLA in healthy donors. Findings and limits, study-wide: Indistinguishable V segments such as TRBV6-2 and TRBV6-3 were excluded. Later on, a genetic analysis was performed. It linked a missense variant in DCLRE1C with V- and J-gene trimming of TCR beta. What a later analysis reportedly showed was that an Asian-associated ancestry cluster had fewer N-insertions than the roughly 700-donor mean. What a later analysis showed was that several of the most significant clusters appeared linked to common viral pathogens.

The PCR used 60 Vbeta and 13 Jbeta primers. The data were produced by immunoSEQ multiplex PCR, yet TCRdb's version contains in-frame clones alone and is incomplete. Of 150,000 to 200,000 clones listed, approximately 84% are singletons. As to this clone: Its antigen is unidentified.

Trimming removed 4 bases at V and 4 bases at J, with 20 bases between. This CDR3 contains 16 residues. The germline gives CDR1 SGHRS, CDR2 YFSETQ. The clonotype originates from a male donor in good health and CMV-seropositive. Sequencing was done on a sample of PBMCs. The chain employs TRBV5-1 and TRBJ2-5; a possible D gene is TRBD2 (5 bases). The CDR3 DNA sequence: TGCGCCAGCAGCGTCCCTTCGGCAGCAGCGGCAGAGACCCAGTACTTC. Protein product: CASSVPSAAAAETQYF.